These T cell receptor beta chains were read from a single sample in a study of molecular identifiers for immune sequencing clone quantification. TCRdb fed the PCR reads into MiXCR, producing one record per CDR3 protein. This table holds approximately 320,000 distinct CDR3 sequences, roughly 24% found once. The sequencing input was naive CD8+ T cells from blood, with Jurkat cell RNA spiked in. Source of these receptors: a human donor in good health. Some libraries in this study had Jurkat cell RNA spiked in. Each CDR3 is given with its conserved first and last residue. Fields, in order: clone size, J gene, D gene, V gene, CDR3 protein, CDR3 DNA. D genes are given only for firm matches. Expanded clones are given a class, and other clones once, few, many or no size at all.

clone_size: few; j_call: TRBJ1-1; d_call: .; v_call: TRBV14; cdr3_aa: CASSHYRNTEAFF; cdr3_nt: TGTGCCAGCAGCCACTACAGGAACACTGAAGCTTTCTTT
clone_size: many; j_call: TRBJ2-3; d_call: .; v_call: TRBV13; cdr3_aa: CASSLFAGNTDTQYF; cdr3_nt: TGTGCCAGCAGCTTATTTGCGGGGAACACAGATACGCAGTATTTT
clone_size: many; j_call: TRBJ2-3; d_call: TRBD2; v_call: TRBV7-8; cdr3_aa: CASSRGASGGALDTQYF; cdr3_nt: TGTGCCAGCAGCAGAGGGGCTAGCGGGGGGGCCTTGGATACGCAGTATTTT
clone_size: few; j_call: TRBJ2-5; d_call: TRBD1; v_call: TRBV7-6; cdr3_aa: CASRTGAAETQYF; cdr3_nt: TGTGCCAGCAGGACAGGGGCGGCAGAGACCCAGTACTTC
clone_size: many; j_call: TRBJ1-1; d_call: .; v_call: TRBV5-6; cdr3_aa: CASSFQGNTEAFF; cdr3_nt: TGTGCCAGCAGCTTCCAGGGGAACACTGAAGCTTTCTTT
clone_size: few; j_call: TRBJ1-1; d_call: .; v_call: TRBV5-1; cdr3_aa: CASSYDSVNTEAFF; cdr3_nt: TGCGCCAGCAGCTACGACAGCGTGAACACTGAAGCTTTCTTT
clone_size: .; j_call: TRBJ2-3; d_call: TRBD1; v_call: TRBV12-3/TRBV12-4; cdr3_aa: CASSLNRGSWDTQYF; cdr3_nt: TGTGCCAGCAGTTTAAACAGGGGGTCCTGGGATACGCAGTATTTT
clone_size: few; j_call: TRBJ2-7; d_call: TRBD2; v_call: TRBV6-1; cdr3_aa: CASSDLAGDGREQYF; cdr3_nt: TGTGCCAGCAGTGACCTAGCGGGGGACGGCAGGGAGCAGTACTTC
clone_size: many; j_call: TRBJ1-1; d_call: .; v_call: TRBV30; cdr3_aa: CAWSLGYTEAFF; cdr3_nt: TGTGCCTGGAGTCTGGGGTATACTGAAGCTTTCTTT
clone_size: many; j_call: TRBJ1-1; d_call: .; v_call: TRBV5-1; cdr3_aa: CASTELGAEAFF; cdr3_nt: TGCGCCAGCACTGAGTTGGGGGCTGAAGCTTTCTTT
clone_size: .; j_call: TRBJ2-1; d_call: .; v_call: TRBV5-1; cdr3_aa: CASSLAMTEQFF; cdr3_nt: TGCGCCAGCAGCCTGGCGATGACTGAGCAGTTCTTC
clone_size: many; j_call: TRBJ2-3; d_call: .; v_call: TRBV28; cdr3_aa: CASSSEQGVGTQYF; cdr3_nt: TGTGCCAGCAGTTCAGAACAGGGTGTAGGGACGCAGTATTTT
clone_size: few; j_call: TRBJ1-3; d_call: .; v_call: TRBV27; cdr3_aa: CASWGTGNTIYF; cdr3_nt: TGTGCCAGTTGGGGGACAGGAAACACCATATATTTT
clone_size: many; j_call: TRBJ1-1; d_call: .; v_call: TRBV2; cdr3_aa: CASSVPRFGDTEAFF; cdr3_nt: TGTGCCAGCAGTGTCCCCAGATTCGGGGACACTGAAGCTTTCTTT
clone_size: .; j_call: TRBJ1-4; d_call: .; v_call: TRBV7-6; cdr3_aa: CASSLVIQPATNEKLFF; cdr3_nt: TGTGCCAGCAGCTTAGTGATACAGCCTGCAACTAATGAAAAACTGTTTTTT
clone_size: .; j_call: TRBJ2-3; d_call: .; v_call: TRBV7-2; cdr3_aa: CARSLEYGYTGTDTQYF; cdr3_nt: TGTGCCCGCAGCTTAGAGTACGGGTATACGGGCACCGATACGCAGTATTTT
clone_size: .; j_call: TRBJ2-3; d_call: TRBD2; v_call: TRBV18; cdr3_aa: CASSLAGFVDTQYF; cdr3_nt: TGTGCCAGCTCACTAGCGGGATTTGTAGATACGCAGTATTTT
clone_size: .; j_call: TRBJ2-7; d_call: .; v_call: TRBV12-3/TRBV12-4; cdr3_aa: CASSRAPNEQYF; cdr3_nt: TGTGCCAGCAGTCGGGCGCCCAACGAGCAGTACTTC
clone_size: many; j_call: TRBJ1-5; d_call: .; v_call: TRBV13; cdr3_aa: CASSLKQGAQPQHF; cdr3_nt: TGTGCCAGCAGCTTAAAACAGGGAGCTCAGCCCCAGCATTTT
clone_size: .; j_call: TRBJ2-3; d_call: .; v_call: TRBV20-1; cdr3_aa: CSAAKGGAQYF; cdr3_nt: TGCAGTGCCGCAAAGGGGGGTGCGCAGTATTTT
clone_size: many; j_call: TRBJ2-5; d_call: .; v_call: TRBV5-6; cdr3_aa: CASSFVLETQYF; cdr3_nt: TGTGCCAGCAGCTTTGTTTTGGAGACCCAGTACTTC
clone_size: many; j_call: TRBJ2-7; d_call: TRBD2; v_call: TRBV28; cdr3_aa: CASSHGLAYEQYF; cdr3_nt: TGTGCCAGCAGCCACGGACTAGCCTACGAGCAGTACTTC
clone_size: few; j_call: TRBJ1-1; d_call: .; v_call: TRBV6-2/TRBV6-3; cdr3_aa: CASRDGGEAFF; cdr3_nt: TGTGCCAGCAGGGACGGAGGTGAAGCTTTCTTT
clone_size: .; j_call: TRBJ2-7; d_call: .; v_call: TRBV28; cdr3_aa: CASSLHGGPYEQYF; cdr3_nt: TGTGCCAGCAGTTTACACGGAGGCCCCTACGAGCAGTACTTC
clone_size: few; j_call: TRBJ2-3; d_call: TRBD2; v_call: TRBV20-1; cdr3_aa: CSARGLAGGPSDGRTQYF; cdr3_nt: TGCAGTGCTAGGGGACTAGCGGGAGGGCCCTCGGACGGGCGGACGCAGTATTTT
clone_size: .; j_call: TRBJ1-2; d_call: TRBD1; v_call: TRBV20-1; cdr3_aa: CSASTGGVDWAF; cdr3_nt: TGCAGTGCTAGTACAGGGGGGGTTGACTGGGCCTTC
clone_size: .; j_call: TRBJ1-4; d_call: .; v_call: TRBV20-1; cdr3_aa: CSAREERTVWGEKLFF; cdr3_nt: TGCAGTGCTAGAGAGGAAAGAACAGTATGGGGTGAAAAACTGTTTTTT
clone_size: many; j_call: TRBJ1-1; d_call: .; v_call: TRBV15; cdr3_aa: CATSTGNGGTEAFF; cdr3_nt: TGTGCCACCAGCACTGGAAATGGGGGCACTGAAGCTTTCTTT
clone_size: many; j_call: TRBJ1-5; d_call: .; v_call: TRBV29-1; cdr3_aa: CSARQDNQPQHF; cdr3_nt: TGCAGCGCAAGACAGGACAATCAGCCCCAGCATTTT
clone_size: .; j_call: TRBJ1-1; d_call: .; v_call: TRBV4-1; cdr3_aa: CASSQDGSPWNTEAFF; cdr3_nt: TGCGCCAGCAGCCAAGATGGTAGTCCCTGGAACACTGAAGCTTTCTTT
clone_size: many; j_call: TRBJ1-1; d_call: .; v_call: TRBV29-1; cdr3_aa: CSVEEEGGGTEAFF; cdr3_nt: TGCAGCGTTGAAGAGGAGGGCGGCGGCACTGAAGCTTTCTTT
clone_size: .; j_call: TRBJ1-5; d_call: .; v_call: TRBV11-2; cdr3_aa: CASSFGSGYSNQPQHF; cdr3_nt: TGTGCCAGCAGCTTTGGGTCGGGCTATAGCAATCAGCCCCAGCATTTT
clone_size: few; j_call: TRBJ2-2; d_call: .; v_call: TRBV4-1; cdr3_aa: CASSLGVPNTGELFF; cdr3_nt: TGCGCCAGCAGCTTAGGGGTCCCGAACACCGGGGAGCTGTTTTTT
clone_size: .; j_call: TRBJ2-6; d_call: .; v_call: TRBV5-5; cdr3_aa: CTSSLAGAPHSGANVLTF; cdr3_nt: TGTACCAGCAGCTTGGCCGGGGCACCGCACTCTGGGGCCAACGTCCTGACTTTC
clone_size: .; j_call: TRBJ2-1; d_call: .; v_call: TRBV5-6; cdr3_aa: CASGLGGLAAYHAQFF; cdr3_nt: TGTGCCAGCGGCTTGGGGGGCCTAGCGGCCTACCATGCGCAGTTCTTC
clone_size: many; j_call: TRBJ2-7; d_call: .; v_call: TRBV6-1; cdr3_aa: CASSEAGDYEQYF; cdr3_nt: TGTGCCAGCAGTGAAGCGGGGGACTACGAGCAGTACTTC
clone_size: .; j_call: TRBJ1-5; d_call: TRBD1; v_call: TRBV27; cdr3_aa: CASSSGQGAFQPQHF; cdr3_nt: TGTGCCAGCAGTTCAGGACAGGGGGCTTTTCAGCCCCAGCATTTT
clone_size: many; j_call: TRBJ2-3; d_call: TRBD1; v_call: TRBV19; cdr3_aa: CASSGTGSSTDTQYF; cdr3_nt: TGTGCCAGCAGTGGGACAGGATCAAGCACAGATACGCAGTATTTT
clone_size: .; j_call: TRBJ2-7; d_call: .; v_call: TRBV11-2; cdr3_aa: CASSLEAASYEQYF; cdr3_nt: TGTGCCAGCAGCTTAGAGGCAGCGAGCTACGAGCAGTACTTC
clone_size: .; j_call: TRBJ1-2; d_call: .; v_call: TRBV7-9; cdr3_aa: CASSLYSSPPTANYGYTF; cdr3_nt: TGTGCCAGCAGCTTATATTCGTCTCCGCCGACGGCTAACTATGGCTACACCTTC
clone_size: .; j_call: TRBJ1-2; d_call: TRBD1; v_call: TRBV6-2/TRBV6-3; cdr3_aa: CASSNGQGAYGYTF; cdr3_nt: TGTGCCAGCAGCAACGGACAGGGGGCCTATGGCTACACCTTC
clone_size: few; j_call: TRBJ1-4; d_call: .; v_call: TRBV2; cdr3_aa: CASRQVYDEKLFF; cdr3_nt: TGTGCCAGCCGACAGGTGTACGATGAAAAACTGTTTTTT